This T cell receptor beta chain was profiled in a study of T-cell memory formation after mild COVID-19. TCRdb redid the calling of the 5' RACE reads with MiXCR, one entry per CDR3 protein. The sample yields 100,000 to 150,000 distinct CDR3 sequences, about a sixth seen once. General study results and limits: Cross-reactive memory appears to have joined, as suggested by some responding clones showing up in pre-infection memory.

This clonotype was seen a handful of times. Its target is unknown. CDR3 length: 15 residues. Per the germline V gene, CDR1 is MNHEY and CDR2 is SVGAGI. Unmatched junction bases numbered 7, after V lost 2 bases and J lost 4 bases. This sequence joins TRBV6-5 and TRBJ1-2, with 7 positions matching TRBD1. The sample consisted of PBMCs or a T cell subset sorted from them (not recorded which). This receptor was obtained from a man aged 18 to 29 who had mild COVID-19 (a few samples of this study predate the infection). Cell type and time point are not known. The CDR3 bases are TGTGCCAGCAGTTACAACCGGGACAGCGTCTATGGCTACACCTTC. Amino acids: CASSYNRDSVYGYTF.